The 16 T cell receptor beta chains reported below all come from one sample, sequenced in a study of somatic mutations in cytotoxic T cells in rheumatoid arthritis. Using immunoSEQ multiplex PCR, the repertoire was profiled, and TCRdb retains in-frame clones only, with some absent. The sample lists approximately 15,000 clones; approximately 75% were seen once. Sequencing used CD8+ T cells sorted from blood. The receptors come from an adult with rheumatoid arthritis.

The V and J genes are TRBV5-1 and TRBJ2-7, with D tentatively TRBD2 (6 bases). CDR3 length equals 15 residues. Deletions cut 4 bases from V and 3 bases from J, with 17 bases between. Germline CDR1 SGHRS, CDR2 YFSETQ. The CDR3: CASSLTGELSYEQYF. As DNA, the CDR3 is TGCGCCAGCAGCCTGACGGGGGAGCTGAGCTACGAGCAGTACTTC. Based on the CDR3 plus reference TRBV5-1 and TRBJ2-7, the full variable domain is KAGVTQTPRYLIKTRGQQVTLSCSPISGHRSVSWYQQTPGQGLQFLFEYFSETQRNKGNFPGRFSGRQFSNSRSEMNVSTLELGDSALYLCASSLTGELSYEQYFGPGTRLTVT.

The rearrangement links TRBV5-8 to TRBJ2-7; unclear D gene. Per the germline V gene, CDR1 is SGHTS and CDR2 is YDEGEE. Trimming took off 9 bases at V and 6 bases at J, with 16 bases between the two ends. The CDR3 is made up of 12 amino acids. The CDR3 DNA reads TGTGCCACCGGCGACCTGGGATCCGAGCAGTACTTC. Protein sequence: CATGDLGSEQYF.

The V call is TRBV19, the J call TRBJ2-1, with a tentative D call TRBD2 (5 bases). Germline V CDR1 and CDR2: LNHDA, SQIVND (reference sequence). The CDR3 has 13 amino acids. Deletions cut 4 bases from V and 7 bases from J, with 11 bases between. The CDR3 DNA reads TGTGCCAGTAGTAGGACTGGGGTTAATGAGCAGTTCTTC. The encoded protein is CASSRTGVNEQFF. The complete variable domain, with remaining parts taken from reference TRBV19 and TRBJ2-1, reads DGGITQSPKYLFRKEGQNVTLSCEQNLNHDAMYWYRQDPGQGLRLIYYSQIVNDFQKGDIAEGYSVSREKKESFPLTVTSAQKNPTAFYLCASSRTGVNEQFFGPGTRLTVL.

This clone has a single count. V is TRBV5-5 and J is TRBJ2-5; TRBD2 aligns across 11 bases. V shed 3 bases, J shed 5 bases, and the junction held 18 bases outside the gene matches. Germline V gene data show CDR1 as SGHKS and CDR2 as YYEKEE (reference sequence). The CDR3 spans 19 residues. The CDR3 protein is CASSSAIVGSGGAWETQYF. CDR3 bases: TGTGCCAGCAGCTCGGCAATTGTTGGTAGCGGGGGGGCCTGGGAGACCCAGTACTTC.

The genes are TRBV6-4 and TRBJ2-1, with 9 bases that match TRBD2. J was trimmed by 8 bases and V by 9 bases; bases with no gene match: 14. CDR3 length: 15 amino acids. Germline V lookup: CDR1 MRHNA, CDR2 SNTAGT. In nucleotides, the CDR3 is TGTGCCAGTATGGGCGAAGCGGGGGGCATTGATGAGCAGTTCTTC. It is translated as CASMGEAGGIDEQFF.

This chain connects TRBV27 to TRBJ2-7; tentative D call: TRBD2 (6 bases). Germline assignment: CDR1 MNHEY and CDR2 SMNVEV (reference sequence). This CDR3 has 15 amino acids. The V end lost 5 bases, the J end lost 0 bases, and 14 bases lay between the germline ends. CDR3 nucleotide sequence: TGTGCCAGCAGTATAGGAGGGAGAAGCTCCTACGAGCAGTACTTC. This translates into CASSIGGRSSYEQYF.

The chain is built from TRBV4-1 and TRBJ1-2; 9 nucleotides line up with TRBD1. V dropped 3 bases and J dropped 2; count of bases not matched to a gene: 4. Germline assignment: CDR1 MGHRA and CDR2 YSYEKL. This CDR3 has 15 amino acids. CDR3 in DNA: TGCGCCAGCAGCCACCGACAGGGGGAAAACTATGGCTACACCTTC. Translated, it gives CASSHRQGENYGYTF.

The genes are TRBV4-1 and TRBJ1-1, with TRBD1 as a possible D gene (6 bases). The CDR3 is 15 amino acids. The V end lost 3 bases, the J end lost 1 base, and 12 bases lay between the germline ends. Germline-derived CDR1 and CDR2 are MGHRA and YSYEKL. The chain's CDR3 is CASSHPTGENTEAFF. CDR3 nucleotide sequence: TGCGCCAGCAGCCATCCGACAGGTGAGAACACTGAAGCTTTCTTT.

The chain combines TRBV5-5 with TRBJ2-5; D possibly corresponds to TRBD1 (5 bases). This CDR3 region has 15 residues. V lost 0 bases and J 4 bases, leaving 13 bases between the germline ends. Germline V lookup: CDR1 SGHKS, CDR2 YYEKEE (reference sequence). The CDR3 nucleotides read TGTGCCAGCAGCTTGGTCCAGGGCGTAGGAGAGACCCAGTACTTC. It translates to CASSLVQGVGETQYF.

This clone was counted between two and nine times. The chain combines TRBV27 with TRBJ1-5; weak D call: TRBD1 (6 bases). The CDR3 totals 13 residues. Germline loops: CDR1 MNHEY, CDR2 SMNVEV (reference sequence). The V gene lost 6 bases and the J gene lost 4 bases, with 10 bases spanning the gap. CDR3 loop: CASSLGTNQPQHF. The DNA of the CDR3 is TGTGCCAGCAGCCTCGGGACAAATCAGCCCCAGCATTTT.

The CDR3 DNA follows: TGCAGCTCCAGAGTAGCCCTCTACAATGAGCAGTTCTTC. Protein: CSSRVALYNEQFF. The V call is TRBV29-1, the J call TRBJ2-1; D call uncertain. Looked up from germline, CDR1 is SQVTM and CDR2 is ANQGSEA. V was shortened by 8 bases and J by 3 bases, with 14 bases between the two germline ends. The CDR3 is 13 residues long.

The chain couples TRBV27 to TRBJ2-6; unclear D gene. V was cut by 2 bases and J by 3 bases, with 5 bases left in between. This CDR3 has 14 residues. Per germline, CDR1 MNHEY and CDR2 SMNVEV (reference sequence). The CDR3 DNA follows: TGTGCCAGCAGTTTACAGGTTGGGGCCAACGTCCTGACTTTC. It translates to CASSLQVGANVLTF.

This chain uses TRBV27 with TRBJ1-2, with D hard to call. Trimming removed 6 bases at V and 5 bases at J, with 16 bases between. Germline CDR1 and CDR2: MNHEY and SMNVEV (reference sequence). The CDR3 is 14 amino acids. The CDR3 region is CASSITGGGYGYTF. The CDR3 DNA sequence: TGTGCCAGCAGCATCACGGGAGGAGGGTATGGCTACACCTTC.

The count of this clone is one. The chain is built from TRBV5-1 and TRBJ2-7; D call uncertain. The V and J ends lost 1 base and 1 base respectively, with 15 bases between them. CDR3 length equals 16 residues. The germline V gene has CDR1 SGHRS and CDR2 YFSETQ. CDR3 region: CASSLKLGGQSYEQYF. CDR3 nucleotides: TGCGCCAGCAGCTTGAAATTGGGTGGGCAGTCCTACGAGCAGTACTTC.

V and J are TRBV11-3 and TRBJ1-6, with 12 bases aligning to TRBD1. The CDR3 extends over 19 amino acids. Trimming cost V 5 bases and J 10 bases; bases outside gene matches: 18. Per germline, CDR1 SGHNT and CDR2 YENEEA. The CDR3: CASSPPPGQGAGGWSPLHF. The CDR3 bases are TGTGCCAGCAGCCCCCCCCCGGGACAGGGGGCTGGGGGCTGGTCACCCCTCCACTTT.

The chain has TRBV30 and TRBJ1-1; weak D call: TRBD1 (6 bases). CDR3 length equals 10 residues. The germline gives CDR1 GTSNPN, CDR2 SVGIG (reference sequence). Trimming stripped 6 bases from V and 8 bases from J, with 10 bases between. The CDR3, as DNA: TGTGCCTGCCCGGGGGCCGAAGCTTTCTTT. Its translation: CACPGAEAFF.